This paragraph covers one TCR beta chain sequence. Its antigen is still unknown. These data come from a study of cytomegalovirus exposure and HLA in healthy donors. General study points: It was reported that the classifier diagnosed cytomegalovirus status with high specificity and sensitivity in both the original and validation cohorts. There were about 160 TCR beta chains listed as cytomegalovirus-associated. It was found in a later analysis that first-cohort TCR clusters tended to co-occur in the 100 to 150 validation repertoires.

Per germline, CDR1 LNHDA and CDR2 SQIVND (reference sequence). V lost 6 bases and J lost 5, with 20 bases in between. The CDR3 extends over 15 amino acids. TCRdb's table, derived via immunoSEQ multiplex PCR, lists solely in-frame clones and lacks some. The profile shows approximately 97,000 clones, about 95% of them singletons. The sequence derives from a woman aged 18-29 years in good health and CMV-seronegative. The chain recombines TRBV19 with TRBJ2-7, with D perhaps matching TRBD1 (6 bases). Sequencing used PBMCs. The DNA of the CDR3 is TGTGCCAGTAGAGGCCGGGACACCAAGGCGGACGAGCAGTACTTC. As protein: CASRGRDTKADEQYF.